Included here is one TCR beta chain sequence, with context. Its antigen is not identified. The record originates from a study of CD8+ T cells in alopecia areata. Study findings and constraints: Lesional scalp exceeded normal scalp in clonality, especially in alopecia totalis/universalis. Sequences from scalp samples also cover resident alphabeta T cells of normal skin.

After isolation, RNA underwent reverse transcription to generate cDNA as the sequencing template. Clones were sequenced by immunoSEQ multiplex PCR, and TCRdb holds only the in-frame ones, with some missing. The sample holds about 120,000 clones, 30% to 40% seen once. Germline CDR1 is SGHAT and CDR2 is FQNNGV. The CDR3 has 18 amino acids. J was trimmed by 0 bases and V by 2 bases; bases with no gene match: 8. This clonotype originated in a human donor with alopecia areata. The rearrangement uses TRBV11-2 and TRBJ2-3, with 10 bases fitting TRBD2. The material sequenced was CD4+ T cells sorted from blood. The CDR3 reads CASSLTASGSGSTDTQYF. DNA of the CDR3: TGTGCCAGCAGCTTAACGGCTAGCGGGAGTGGTAGCACAGATACGCAGTATTTT.